This TCR beta chain was identified in a study of cytomegalovirus exposure and HLA in healthy donors. Broader study findings: The CMV antigen specificity of a few CMV-associated chains was confirmed through in vitro analysis.

The CDR3 is 13 amino acids. V lost 4 bases and J lost 2; bases outside the gene matches: 2. CDR1 and CDR2 from the germline V gene are SGHNT and YENEEA. Note on this clone: The antigen is unknown. Other DNA sequences from this sample encode an identical CDR3 as well.

The PCR ran on 60 Vbeta and 13 Jbeta primers. Clones were read by immunoSEQ multiplex PCR, and TCRdb kept only the in-frame ones, dropping some. The table has 150,000 to 200,000 clones, around 83% seen once. Sequenced sample: PBMCs. This chain uses TRBV11-3 with TRBJ2-7; 7 nucleotides line up with TRBD1. This TCR was recovered from a man aged 30 to 45 in good health and CMV-seropositive. DNA of the CDR3: TGTGCCAGCAGCTACAGGGGACCCTACGAGCAGTACTTC. It translates to CASSYRGPYEQYF.